This TCR beta chain is from a study of T cell changes during pregnancy in multiple sclerosis. Sequencing was performed with immunoSEQ multiplex PCR; in TCRdb, only in-frame clones are kept and a portion is missing. The table lists around 95,000 clones, about 91% of them singletons. The CDR3 sequence is 14 residues long. J lost 4 bases, V lost 3 bases, and 1 base had no gene match. CDR1 is SEHNR, CDR2 FQNEAQ, per germline (reference sequence). This clone came up a few times. This TCR was recovered from a female donor in good health, enrolled as a control in a pregnancy study. Sequenced here: peripheral blood, sampled after pregnancy. The genes are TRBV7-9 and TRBJ2-3; TRBD1 matches 10 bases. The CDR3: CASSLTGGPDTQYF. As DNA, the CDR3 is TGTGCCAGCAGCTTGACAGGGGGCCCAGATACGCAGTATTTT.